This T cell receptor (beta chain) was identified in a study of beta chain features in type 1 diabetes. Whole-study findings and limits: Shortening that was moderate but significant affected the TCRB CDR3s of Type 1 diabetes patients in all four CD4+ subsets. Patients showed naive, central memory and Treg TCRB repertoires that appeared more similar than those of healthy donors. Unsettled here was the matter of whether HLA type influences TCRB rearrangement.

Every bit of the isolated RNA underwent reverse transcription, so sequencing read expressed TCRB transcripts. Profiling relied on immunoSEQ multiplex PCR, and the TCRdb table lists in-frame clones only, not all of them. This repertoire shows 40,000 to 50,000 clones, around 63% found once; its top ten account for over 1.5%. Researchers reported sorting CD4+ naive, central memory, regulatory and stem cell-like memory cells via CD45RO/CCR7/CD25/CD127/CD95/CD27. For this clone: Its antigen is not known.

The CDR3 runs 15 residues. Trimming took off 2 bases at V and 3 bases at J, with 8 bases between the two ends. Per germline, CDR1 MNHEY and CDR2 SVGAGI. The V gene is TRBV6-5, the J gene TRBJ2-6, with TRBD2 as a possible D gene (5 bases). Material: Tregs from blood. This sequence was found in a man aged 25-45 years with type 1 diabetes. Some clones in this sample may be carry-over from other donors' samples. The CDR3 loop is CASSYGGYGANVLTF. DNA for the CDR3: TGTGCCAGCAGTTACGGCGGGTATGGGGCCAACGTCCTGACTTTC.